This T cell receptor beta chain was identified in a study of PD-1 blockade in classical Hodgkin lymphoma. Method: immunoSEQ multiplex PCR; TCRdb's copy keeps in-frame clones and lacks some. The sample contains about 30,000 clones, 90% to 95% of which appear only once. The sample's time point: newly diagnosed, previously untreated cHL patient sample. The CDR3 runs to 17 residues. V was clipped by 1 base and J by 6 bases, with 22 bases between them. In germline, CDR1 is SGHAT, CDR2 FQNNGV. The chain carries TRBV11-2 and TRBJ2-7; D perhaps matches TRBD1 (6 bases). This sequence was found in a human donor with classical Hodgkin lymphoma. Sequenced: peripheral blood mononuclear cells (PBMCs). The CDR3: CASSLGSWGRLQGEQYF. CDR3 bases: TGTGCCAGCAGCTTAGGCTCTTGGGGCCGCTTACAGGGCGAGCAGTACTTC. Drawing the rest from reference TRBV11-2 and TRBJ2-7, the complete variable domain is EAGVAQSPRYKIIEKRQSVAFWCNPISGHATLYWYQQILGQGPKLLIQFQNNGVVDDSQLPKDRFSAERLKGVDSTLKIQPAKLEDSAVYLCASSLGSWGRLQGEQYFGPGTRLTVT.